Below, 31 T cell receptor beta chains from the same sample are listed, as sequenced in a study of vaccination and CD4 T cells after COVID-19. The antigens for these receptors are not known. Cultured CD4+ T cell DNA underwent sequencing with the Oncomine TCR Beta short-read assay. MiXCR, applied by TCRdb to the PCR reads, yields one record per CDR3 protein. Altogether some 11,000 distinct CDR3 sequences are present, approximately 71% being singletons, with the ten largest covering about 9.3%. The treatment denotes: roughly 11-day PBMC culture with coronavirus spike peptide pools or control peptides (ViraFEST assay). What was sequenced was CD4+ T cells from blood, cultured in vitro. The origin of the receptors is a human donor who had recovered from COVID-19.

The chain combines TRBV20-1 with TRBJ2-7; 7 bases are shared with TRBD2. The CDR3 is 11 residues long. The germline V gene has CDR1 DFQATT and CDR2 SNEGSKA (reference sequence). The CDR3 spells CSGLVSYEQYF. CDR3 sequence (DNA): TGCAGCGGACTAGTTTCCTACGAGCAGTACTTC.

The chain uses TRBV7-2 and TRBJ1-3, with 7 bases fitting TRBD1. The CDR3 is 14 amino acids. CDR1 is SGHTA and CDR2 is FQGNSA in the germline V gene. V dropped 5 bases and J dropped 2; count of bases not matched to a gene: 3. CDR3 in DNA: TGTGCCAGCAGCGTGACAGGGCCTGGAAACACCATATATTTT. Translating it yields CASSVTGPGNTIYF.

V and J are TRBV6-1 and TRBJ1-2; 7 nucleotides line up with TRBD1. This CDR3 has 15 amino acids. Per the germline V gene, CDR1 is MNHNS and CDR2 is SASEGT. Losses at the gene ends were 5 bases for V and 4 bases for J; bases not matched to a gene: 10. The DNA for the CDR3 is TGTGCCAGCAGTCACCAGGGGGGAAAGGGCTATGGCTACACCTTC. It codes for CASSHQGGKGYGYTF.

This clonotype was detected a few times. The CDR3 region is CASKPRRNTGELFF. In DNA form, the CDR3 reads TGTGCCAGCAAACCCCGCCGGAACACCGGGGAGCTGTTTTTT. This chain joins TRBV6-1 and TRBJ2-2; no reliable D call. The CDR3 extends over 14 amino acids. Trimming pared 7 bases from V and 1 base from J, leaving 10 bases between. Germline V gives CDR1 MNHNS, CDR2 SASEGT.

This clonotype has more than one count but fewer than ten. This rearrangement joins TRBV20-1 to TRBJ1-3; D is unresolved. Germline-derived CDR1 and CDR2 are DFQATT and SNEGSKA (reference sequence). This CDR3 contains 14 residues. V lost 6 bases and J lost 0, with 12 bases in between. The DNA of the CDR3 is TGCAGTGCCCCCAAAACAGTCTCTGGAAACACCATATATTTT. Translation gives CSAPKTVSGNTIYF.

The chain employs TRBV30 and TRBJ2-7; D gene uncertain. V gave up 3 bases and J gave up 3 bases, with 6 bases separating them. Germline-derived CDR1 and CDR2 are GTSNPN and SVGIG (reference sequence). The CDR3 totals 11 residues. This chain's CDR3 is CAWRGGYEQYF. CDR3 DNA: TGTGCCTGGAGGGGCGGCTACGAGCAGTACTTC.

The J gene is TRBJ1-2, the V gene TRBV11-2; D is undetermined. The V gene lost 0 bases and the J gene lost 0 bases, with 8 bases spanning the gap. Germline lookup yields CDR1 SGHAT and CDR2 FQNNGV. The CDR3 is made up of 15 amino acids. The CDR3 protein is CASSLDGKANYGYTF. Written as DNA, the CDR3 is TGTGCCAGCAGCTTAGATGGGAAAGCTAACTATGGCTACACCTTC.

The chain's CDR3 is CASSRPAGRPNNQPQHF. The CDR3 DNA follows: TGTGCCAGTAGTAGGCCCGCGGGGAGACCCAACAATCAGCCCCAGCATTTT. The chain links TRBV19 to TRBJ1-5; no clear D. The CDR3 is 17 amino acids. From germline, CDR1 is LNHDA and CDR2 SQIVND (reference sequence). Trimming shortened V by 4 bases and J by 3 bases, and 19 bases separated the two germline ends.

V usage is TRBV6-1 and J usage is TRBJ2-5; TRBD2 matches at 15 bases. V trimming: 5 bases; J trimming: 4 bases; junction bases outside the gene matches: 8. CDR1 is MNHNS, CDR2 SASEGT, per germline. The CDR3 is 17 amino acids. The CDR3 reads CASSPGLAGGSRETQYF. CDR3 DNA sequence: TGTGCCAGCAGTCCGGGACTAGCGGGAGGTTCAAGAGAGACCCAGTACTTC.

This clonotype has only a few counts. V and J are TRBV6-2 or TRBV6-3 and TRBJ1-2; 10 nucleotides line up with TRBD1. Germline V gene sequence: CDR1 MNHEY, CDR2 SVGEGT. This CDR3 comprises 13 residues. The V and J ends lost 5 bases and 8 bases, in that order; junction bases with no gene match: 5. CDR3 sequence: CASSPGQGRGYTF. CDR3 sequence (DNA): TGTGCCAGCAGTCCGGGACAGGGGAGAGGCTACACCTTC.

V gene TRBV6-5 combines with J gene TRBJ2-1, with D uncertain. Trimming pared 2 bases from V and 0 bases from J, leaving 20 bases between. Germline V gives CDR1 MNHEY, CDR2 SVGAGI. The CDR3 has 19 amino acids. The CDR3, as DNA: TGTGCCAGCAGTTACACCCCGAAGGACCTTTCGAGCTCCTACAATGAGCAGTTCTTC. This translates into CASSYTPKDLSSSYNEQFF.

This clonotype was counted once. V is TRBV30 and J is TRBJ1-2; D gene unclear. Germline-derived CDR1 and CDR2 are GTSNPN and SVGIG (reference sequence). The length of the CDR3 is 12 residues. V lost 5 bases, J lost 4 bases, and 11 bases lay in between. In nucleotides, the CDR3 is TGTGCCTGGTCTGTTCGGGGCTATGGCTACACCTTC. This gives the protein CAWSVRGYGYTF.

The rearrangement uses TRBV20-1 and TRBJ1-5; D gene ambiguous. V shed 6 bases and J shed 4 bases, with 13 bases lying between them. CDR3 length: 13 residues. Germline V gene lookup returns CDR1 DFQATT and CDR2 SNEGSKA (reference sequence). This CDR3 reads CSAQEVGNQPQHF. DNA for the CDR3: TGCAGTGCCCAAGAGGTAGGAAATCAGCCCCAGCATTTT.

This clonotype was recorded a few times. CDR3 residues: CATSPETIMNTEAFF. CDR3 DNA sequence: TGTGCCACCAGCCCGGAGACAATCATGAACACTGAAGCTTTCTTT. The chain is built from TRBV15 and TRBJ1-1; D gene ambiguous. Germline V gene data show CDR1 as LNHNV and CDR2 as YYDKDF (reference sequence). CDR3 length: 15 amino acids. V lost 5 bases to trimming and J lost 0 bases, with 13 bases between them.

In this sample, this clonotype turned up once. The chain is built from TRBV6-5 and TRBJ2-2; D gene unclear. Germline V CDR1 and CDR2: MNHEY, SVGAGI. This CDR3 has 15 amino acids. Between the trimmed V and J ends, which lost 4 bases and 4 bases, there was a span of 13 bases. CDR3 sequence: CASSFDAMSTGELFF. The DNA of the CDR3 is TGTGCCAGCAGTTTCGACGCCATGAGCACCGGGGAGCTGTTTTTT.

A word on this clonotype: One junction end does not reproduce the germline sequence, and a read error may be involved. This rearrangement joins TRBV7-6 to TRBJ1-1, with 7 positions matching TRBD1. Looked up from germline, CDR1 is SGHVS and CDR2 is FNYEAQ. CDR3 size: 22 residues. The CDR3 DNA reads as TGTGCCAGCAGCTTAGTTATACCAGGGGGGTGGCCGGTTCCGCTCGAGGGTTCTGAAGCTTTGTTT. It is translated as CASSLVIPGGWPVPLEGSEALF.

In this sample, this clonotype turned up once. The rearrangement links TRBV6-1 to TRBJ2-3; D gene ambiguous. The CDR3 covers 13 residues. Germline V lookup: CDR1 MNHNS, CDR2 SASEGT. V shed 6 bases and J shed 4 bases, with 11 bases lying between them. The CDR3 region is CASSQGQADTQYF. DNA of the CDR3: TGTGCCAGCAGCCAAGGGCAGGCAGATACGCAGTATTTT.

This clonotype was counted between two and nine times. In DNA form, the CDR3 reads TGTGCCAGCAGTGAAGCCCCGGGACTAGCGGATTACGAGCAGTACTTC. It is translated as CASSEAPGLADYEQYF. The chain combines TRBV2 with TRBJ2-7; TRBD2 matches 11 bases. The V gene's germline CDR1 is SNHLY and CDR2 FYNNEI. V lost 0 bases to trimming and J lost 4 bases; unmatched junction nucleotides: 5. CDR3 size: 16 residues.

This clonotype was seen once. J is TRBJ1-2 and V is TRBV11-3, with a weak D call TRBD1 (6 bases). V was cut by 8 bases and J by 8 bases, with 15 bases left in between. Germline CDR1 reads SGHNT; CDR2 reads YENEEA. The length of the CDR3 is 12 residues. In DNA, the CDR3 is TGTGCCAGCGGACGCGCAGGGGAAGGCTACACCTTC. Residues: CASGRAGEGYTF.

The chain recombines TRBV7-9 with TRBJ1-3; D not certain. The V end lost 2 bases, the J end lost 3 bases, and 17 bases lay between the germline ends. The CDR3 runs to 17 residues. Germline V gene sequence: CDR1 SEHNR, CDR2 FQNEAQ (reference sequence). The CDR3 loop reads CASSLSRSGRGGNTIYF. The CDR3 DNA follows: TGTGCCAGCAGCTTAAGTCGGTCAGGCCGAGGTGGAAACACCATATATTTT.

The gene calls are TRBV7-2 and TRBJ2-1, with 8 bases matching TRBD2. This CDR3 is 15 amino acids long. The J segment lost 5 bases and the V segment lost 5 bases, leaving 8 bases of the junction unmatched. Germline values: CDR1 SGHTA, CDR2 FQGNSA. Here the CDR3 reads CASSRGGAGDNEQFF. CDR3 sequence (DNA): TGTGCCAGCAGCCGCGGGGGAGCGGGGGACAATGAGCAGTTCTTC. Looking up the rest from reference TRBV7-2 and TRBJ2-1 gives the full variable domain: GAGVSQSPSNKVTEKGKDVELRCDPISGHTALYWYRQSLGQGLEFLIYFQGNSAPDKSGLPSDRFSAERTGGSVSTLTIQRTQQEDSAVYLCASSRGGAGDNEQFFGPGTRLTVL.

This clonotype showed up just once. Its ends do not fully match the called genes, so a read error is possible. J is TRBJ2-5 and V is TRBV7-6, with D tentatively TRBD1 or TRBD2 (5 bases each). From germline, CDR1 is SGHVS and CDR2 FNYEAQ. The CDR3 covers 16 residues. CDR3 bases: TGTGCTAGCAGTTCGCCCGGGATGGGGCCGGGAGAGACCCAGTACTTC. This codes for CASSSPGMGPGETQYF. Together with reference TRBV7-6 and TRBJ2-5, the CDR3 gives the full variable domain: GAGVSQSPRYKVTKRGQDVALRCDPISGHVSLYWYRQALGQGPEFLTYFNYEAQQDKSGLPNDRFSAERPEGSISTLTIQRTEQRDSAMYRCASSSPGMGPGETQYFGPGTRLLVL.

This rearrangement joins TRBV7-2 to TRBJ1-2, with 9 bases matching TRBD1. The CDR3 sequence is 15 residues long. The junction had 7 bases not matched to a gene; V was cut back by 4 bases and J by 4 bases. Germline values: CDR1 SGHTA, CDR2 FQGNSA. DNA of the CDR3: TGTGCCAGCAGCTGGACACCGGGACAGGGCTATGGCTACACCTTC. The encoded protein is CASSWTPGQGYGYTF.

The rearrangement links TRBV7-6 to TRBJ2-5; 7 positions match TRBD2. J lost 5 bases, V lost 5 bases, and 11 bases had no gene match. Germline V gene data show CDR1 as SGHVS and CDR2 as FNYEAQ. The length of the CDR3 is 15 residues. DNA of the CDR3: TGTGCCAGCAGCGGGCAGGGTAGGGGAGGGGAGACCCAGTACTTC. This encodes CASSGQGRGGETQYF. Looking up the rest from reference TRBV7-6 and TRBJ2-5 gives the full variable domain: GAGVSQSPRYKVTKRGQDVALRCDPISGHVSLYWYRQALGQGPEFLTYFNYEAQQDKSGLPNDRFSAERPEGSISTLTIQRTEQRDSAMYRCASSGQGRGGETQYFGPGTRLLVL.

The CDR3 here is CASSLVPPLSGNTIYF. CDR3 DNA sequence: TGTGCCAGCAGCTTAGTGCCGCCACTCTCTGGAAACACCATATATTTT. The V and J genes are TRBV7-2 and TRBJ1-3; unclear D gene. This CDR3 contains 16 residues. From germline, CDR1 is SGHTA and CDR2 FQGNSA. V was shortened by 1 base and J by 0 bases, with 10 bases between the two germline ends.

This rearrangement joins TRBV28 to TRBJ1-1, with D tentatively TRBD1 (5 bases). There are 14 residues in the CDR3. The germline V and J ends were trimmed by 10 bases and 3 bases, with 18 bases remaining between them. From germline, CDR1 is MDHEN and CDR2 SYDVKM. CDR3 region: CAIWDSASYTEAFF. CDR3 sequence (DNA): TGTGCCATCTGGGACTCCGCGAGTTACACTGAAGCTTTCTTT.

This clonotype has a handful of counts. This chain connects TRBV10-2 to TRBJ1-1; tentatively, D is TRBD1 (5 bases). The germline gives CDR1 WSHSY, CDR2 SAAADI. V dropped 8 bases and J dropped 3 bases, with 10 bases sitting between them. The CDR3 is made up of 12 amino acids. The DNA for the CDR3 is TGCGCCAGCGGCGGGGGGTACACTGAAGCTTTCTTT. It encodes CASGGGYTEAFF.

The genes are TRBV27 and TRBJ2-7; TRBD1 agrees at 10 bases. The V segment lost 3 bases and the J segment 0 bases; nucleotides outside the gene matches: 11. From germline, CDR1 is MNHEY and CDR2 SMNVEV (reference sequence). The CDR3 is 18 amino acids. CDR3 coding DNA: TGTGCCAGCAGTTTGACAGGGGGCATAGGGGGCCTCTCCTACGAGCAGTACTTC. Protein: CASSLTGGIGGLSYEQYF.

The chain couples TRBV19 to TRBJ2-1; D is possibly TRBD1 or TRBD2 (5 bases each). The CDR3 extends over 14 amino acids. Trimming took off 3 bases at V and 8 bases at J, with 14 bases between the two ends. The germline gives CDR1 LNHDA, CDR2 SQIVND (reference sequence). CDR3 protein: CASSISGPPYEQFF. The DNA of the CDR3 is TGTGCCAGTAGTATTTCGGGACCCCCGTATGAGCAGTTCTTC.

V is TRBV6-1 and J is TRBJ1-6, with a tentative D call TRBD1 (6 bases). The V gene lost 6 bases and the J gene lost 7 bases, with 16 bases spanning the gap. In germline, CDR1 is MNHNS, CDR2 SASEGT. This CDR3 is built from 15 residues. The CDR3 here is CASRSGGGLNSPLHF. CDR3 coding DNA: TGTGCCAGCAGGTCGGGGGGCGGACTAAATTCACCCCTCCACTTT.

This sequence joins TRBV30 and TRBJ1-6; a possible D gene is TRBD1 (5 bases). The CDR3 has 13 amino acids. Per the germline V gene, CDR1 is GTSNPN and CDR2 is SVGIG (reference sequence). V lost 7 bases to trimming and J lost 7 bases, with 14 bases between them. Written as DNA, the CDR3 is TGTGCCTTGGACGGGGGGTCGAATTCACCCCTCCACTTT. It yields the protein CALDGGSNSPLHF.